This T cell receptor (beta chain) was documented in a study of T cell repertoires in cytomegalovirus infection (dated by TCRdb to the late 2010s). With regard to the full study: Donor HLA type was relevant to the analysis, because carriage of CMV infection together with the matching HLA type was indicated by public TCR beta signatures.

From its cysteine to its phenylalanine, the CDR3 spans 15 amino acids. CDR3 DNA is the only sequence kept; it has 45 bases, read in frame from the first base. Looking up the germline V gene yields CDR1 MDHEN and CDR2 SYDVKM. Comments on this clonotype: Its cognate antigen has yet to be identified. One base away lies a much larger clone, so this may be a sequencing read error.

On the study overall, not on this receptor specifically: In both this cohort and an independent cohort of 352 donors, the cumulative frequency of public TCR beta family members distinguished carriers of CMV infection plus the relevant HLA type. In the ex vivo response, HLA-C-restricted CMV-specific TCR beta clonotypes were dominant, and in two of eight donors the single most frequent clonotype came from this HLA-C-restricted group.

Sequencing took place on an Illumina HiSeq 1500. The public reads were reanalyzed by TCRdb: fastp trimming at Q25, MiXCR alignment, in-frame beta chains only. Every entry covers one CDR3 protein and lists the most common genes and DNA from its rows. The sample has 680,000 or so distinct CDR3 sequences on record, roughly 36% of them singletons. The ten largest clonotypes hold 2.8% of the sample. The chain links TRBV28 with TRBJ1-2; the D gene is possibly TRBD1, with 6 bases matching. This clonotype was obtained from a human donor in good health (CMV status not recorded). Some clones in this sample may be carry-over from other donors' samples. Material for sequencing was PBMCs. The bases read TGTGCCAGCAGTAAGACAGGCCTTGGTAACTATGGCTGCACCTTC. Translated, this gives CASSKTGLGNYGCTF.